Below are 31 T cell receptor beta chains sequenced from a single sample in a study of blood T cell repertoires in COVID-19. The method was immunoSEQ multiplex PCR; TCRdb's version includes in-frame clones alone and lacks a portion of them. The sample consists of 350,000 to 550,000 clones, 87% of them appearing once. The sample was PBMCs or T cells enriched from blood (not recorded which). Source of these receptors: a woman aged 18-29 years with acute COVID-19.

Only one count was recorded for this clone. The rearrangement links TRBV10-1 to TRBJ2-3, with 12 bases that match TRBD2. Germline V gene data show CDR1 as WNHNN and CDR2 as SYGVQD (reference sequence). Trimming cost V 1 base and J 4 bases; bases outside gene matches: 6. The CDR3 is 17 amino acids. CDR3 DNA sequence: TGCGCCAGCAGTGAGTTAACTAGCGGGGGGCCGTCAGATACGCAGTATTTT. This codes for CASSELTSGGPSDTQYF.

This chain uses TRBV25-1 with TRBJ1-2; 8 nucleotides line up with TRBD1. Unmatched junction bases numbered 4, after V lost 3 bases and J lost 4 bases. The CDR3 is 14 amino acids. CDR1 and CDR2 (germline): MGHDK, SYGVNS. CDR3 in amino acids: CASSDWTGTYGYTF. In DNA form, the CDR3 reads TGTGCCAGCAGTGATTGGACAGGGACCTATGGCTACACCTTC.

As for this clone: At one end the junction does not follow the germline gene, possibly because of a read error. The rearrangement links TRBV2 to TRBJ2-2; possibly TRBD2 for D (5 bases). Per the germline V gene, CDR1 is SNHLY and CDR2 is FYNNEI. The CDR3 totals 13 residues. The CDR3 is CASREERDGELFF. The DNA of the CDR3 is TGTGCCAGCAGGGAAGAGAGGGACGGGGAGCTGTTTTTT.

The genes are TRBV6-5 and TRBJ2-1; D unresolved. V was pared by 1 base and J by 4 bases, with 11 bases between. The germline gives CDR1 MNHEY, CDR2 SVGAGI. The CDR3 is 15 amino acids. CDR3 sequence: CASSYLPLEYNEQFF. The DNA for the CDR3 is TGTGCCAGCAGTTACTTACCCCTAGAATACAATGAGCAGTTCTTC.

This chain joins TRBV6-5 and TRBJ2-7; 13 bases agree with TRBD2. CDR1 MNHEY and CDR2 SVGAGI come from the germline V gene. This CDR3 has 15 amino acids. The V gene end was trimmed by 6 bases and the J gene end by 3 bases; junction bases not matched to a gene: 5. CDR3 DNA: TGTGCCAGCAGAAAGACTAGCGGGGGGTACTACGAGCAGTACTTC. It is translated as CASRKTSGGYYEQYF.

The chain uses TRBV12-5 and TRBJ1-5; 8 nucleotides line up with TRBD1. Losses at the gene ends were 5 bases for V and 6 bases for J; bases not matched to a gene: 15. Germline loops: CDR1 LGHNT, CDR2 FRNRAP. The CDR3 spans 17 residues. Written as DNA, the CDR3 is TGTGCTAGTGGTCCCTACACTACGGACAGGGAGAGTCAGCCCCAGCATTTT. Protein sequence: CASGPYTTDRESQPQHF.

This chain connects TRBV28 to TRBJ1-2; D possibly corresponds to TRBD1 (5 bases). V lost 10 bases and J lost 7, with 13 bases in between. CDR1 and CDR2 from the germline V gene are MDHEN and SYDVKM. The CDR3 totals 11 residues. The chain's CDR3 is CATVGLSGYTF. The CDR3 DNA is TGTGCCACCGTGGGGCTGAGTGGCTACACCTTC.

The V call is TRBV3-1 (or the pseudogene TRBV3-2), the J call TRBJ2-3, with TRBD2 identical over 7 bases. This CDR3 has 15 amino acids. CDR1 and CDR2 (germline): LGHDT, YNNKEL (reference sequence). With V trimmed by 0 bases and J by 8 bases, 8 bases remained unmatched. The CDR3 sequence: CASSQDHSGGGTQYF. The CDR3 DNA reads TGTGCCAGCAGCCAAGATCACAGTGGGGGGGGTACGCAGTATTTT.

The chain has TRBV4-3 and TRBJ1-2; unclear D gene. The germline V gene has CDR1 LGHNA and CDR2 YSLEER. V dropped 1 base and J dropped 4 bases, with 13 bases sitting between them. The CDR3 consists of 15 residues. CDR3 loop: CASSQVAAVSYGYTF. The CDR3 DNA sequence: TGCGCCAGCAGCCAAGTTGCGGCTGTTTCCTATGGCTACACCTTC.

This clone was seen only once. The chain links TRBV7-9 to TRBJ1-2; 7 bases map to TRBD1. Losses at the gene ends were 3 bases for V and 8 bases for J; bases not matched to a gene: 6. Per the germline V gene, CDR1 is SEHNR and CDR2 is FQNEAQ (reference sequence). This CDR3 has 13 residues. The DNA for the CDR3 is TGTGCCAGCAGCTTGAAAGGGGGCGACGGCTACACCTTC. Its translation is CASSLKGGDGYTF.

This chain connects TRBV6-5 to TRBJ1-5, with a tentative D call TRBD1 (6 bases). Germline V gene lookup returns CDR1 MNHEY and CDR2 SVGAGI. Trimming left V 4 bases short and J 7 bases short, with 20 bases between. CDR3 length equals 16 residues. As DNA, the CDR3 is TGTGCCAGCAGTTCGGTGGCAGGGGACATAGGCCAGCCCCAGCATTTT. This gives the protein CASSSVAGDIGQPQHF.

V gene TRBV10-2 combines with J gene TRBJ2-3, with 7 bases identical to TRBD2. The germline V gene has CDR1 WSHSY and CDR2 SAAADI. CDR3 length: 13 residues. V was pared by 8 bases and J by 0 bases, with 2 bases of the junction left unmatched. The DNA for the CDR3 is TGCGCCAGCCGGGACTACAGCACAGATACGCAGTATTTT. Its translation: CASRDYSTDTQYF.

The J gene is TRBJ2-3, the V gene TRBV19, with 14 bases that match TRBD2. V was pared by 3 bases and J by 5 bases, with 1 base of the junction left unmatched. This CDR3 is built from 15 residues. Per the germline V gene, CDR1 is LNHDA and CDR2 is SQIVND (reference sequence). This chain's CDR3 is CASSMGTSGGDTQYF. CDR3 sequence (DNA): TGTGCCAGTAGTATGGGGACTAGCGGGGGAGATACGCAGTATTTT. The whole variable domain, filled in from reference TRBV19 and TRBJ2-3, reads DGGITQSPKYLFRKEGQNVTLSCEQNLNHDAMYWYRQDPGQGLRLIYYSQIVNDFQKGDIAEGYSVSREKKESFPLTVTSAQKNPTAFYLCASSMGTSGGDTQYFGPGTRLTVL.

V usage is TRBV3-1 (or the pseudogene TRBV3-2) and J usage is TRBJ2-3, with 8 positions matching TRBD2. Germline CDR1 and CDR2: LGHDT and YNNKEL (reference sequence). The CDR3 is 15 residues long. Germline trimming cut 3 bases from V and 2 bases from J; bases unmatched to any gene: 4. The chain's CDR3 is CASSQLAGTTDTQYF. The CDR3 region has the DNA TGTGCCAGCAGCCAGTTAGCGGGGACCACAGATACGCAGTATTTT.

This sequence joins TRBV7-2 and TRBJ2-7; TRBD2 matches at 8 bases. This CDR3 has 14 residues. CDR1 and CDR2 (germline): SGHTA, FQGNSA. Trimming took 2 bases from V and 7 from J; bases not matched to a gene: 7. This CDR3 is CASSLSAGDWEQYF. Written as DNA, the CDR3 is TGTGCCAGCAGCTTATCAGCGGGAGATTGGGAGCAGTACTTC.

This chain links TRBV3-1 (or the pseudogene TRBV3-2) with TRBJ1-1; no definite D call. Germline values: CDR1 LGHDT, CDR2 YNNKEL (reference sequence). V shed 3 bases and J shed 5 bases, with 13 bases lying between them. This CDR3 has 14 residues. CDR3 region: CASSHGEFRTEAFF. The CDR3 coding sequence is TGTGCCAGCAGCCACGGGGAGTTTAGGACTGAAGCTTTCTTT.

Worth noting for this clone: Other DNA variants within this sample encode the same CDR3. The rearrangement links TRBV6-2 or TRBV6-3 to TRBJ1-1, with a tentative D call TRBD1 (5 bases). Germline assignment: CDR1 MNHEY and CDR2 SVGEGT. V gave up 6 bases and J gave up 1 base, with 9 bases separating them. The CDR3 totals 13 residues. CDR3 residues: CASSLGQNTEAFF. Written as DNA, the CDR3 is TGTGCCAGCAGCCTGGGGCAGAACACTGAAGCTTTCTTT.

V gene TRBV6-5 combines with J gene TRBJ1-4; D is perhaps TRBD1 (6 bases). This CDR3 spans 14 amino acids. Deletions cut 8 bases from V and 8 bases from J, with 18 bases between. Germline CDR1 reads MNHEY; CDR2 reads SVGAGI. Written as DNA, the CDR3 is TGTGCCAGCGTAATTTCAGGGGTAGGCGAAAAACTGTTTTTT. Translated, it gives CASVISGVGEKLFF.

This CDR3 is CASSNSLGTSGRYEQFF. The CDR3 region has the DNA TGTGCCAGCAGCAATAGTCTCGGGACTAGCGGGAGGTATGAGCAGTTCTTC. The chain couples TRBV21-1 to TRBJ2-1; the D segment call TRBD2 is taken from the table without a DNA check. TRBV21-1 is a known pseudogene. The CDR3 runs 17 residues.

This chain links TRBV11-2 with TRBJ1-2; no reliable D call. V shed 1 base and J shed 4 bases, with 13 bases lying between them. Per the germline V gene, CDR1 is SGHAT and CDR2 is FQNNGV. CDR3 length equals 15 residues. The CDR3 DNA sequence: TGTGCCAGCAGCTTAGTGGCCATTATAACCTATGGCTACACCTTC. Protein product: CASSLVAIITYGYTF.

The V call is TRBV12-5, the J call TRBJ1-1; D is unresolved. Between the trimmed V and J ends, which lost 3 bases and 3 bases, there was a span of 11 bases. The germline V gene encodes CDR1 LGHNT and CDR2 FRNRAP. This CDR3 spans 14 amino acids. The chain's CDR3 is CASGFTSVDTEAFF. The CDR3 DNA sequence: TGTGCTAGTGGTTTCACATCAGTCGACACTGAAGCTTTCTTT.

This chain joins TRBV3-1 (or the pseudogene TRBV3-2) and TRBJ2-2; D may be TRBD1 (6 bases). Germline-derived CDR1 and CDR2 are LGHDT and YNNKEL (reference sequence). The CDR3 contains 15 residues. Deletions cut 5 bases from V and 7 bases from J, with 17 bases between. Written as DNA, the CDR3 is TGTGCCAGCAGCTCTGACAGGCCTGGGGGCGGGGAGCTGTTTTTT. Residues: CASSSDRPGGGELFF.

The V and J genes are TRBV4-1 and TRBJ1-5; D ambiguous. The CDR3 sequence is 15 residues long. Per germline, CDR1 MGHRA and CDR2 YSYEKL. V was pared by 1 base and J by 4 bases, with 11 bases between. This chain's CDR3 is CASSQVSGRNQPQHF. The CDR3 DNA reads as TGCGCCAGCAGCCAAGTTTCAGGAAGAAATCAGCCCCAGCATTTT.

This sequence joins TRBV4-1 and TRBJ1-4; tentatively, D is TRBD1 (5 bases). The ends were cut back, 5 bases at V and 7 bases at J, with 14 bases in the middle. The CDR3 is 14 residues long. The germline V gene encodes CDR1 MGHRA and CDR2 YSYEKL. In nucleotides, the CDR3 is TGCGCCAGCAGCGCCCGAGGAGGGACTGAAAAACTGTTTTTT. This gives the protein CASSARGGTEKLFF.

The genes are TRBV7-9 and TRBJ1-2, with 9 bases matching TRBD1. V trimming: 0 bases; J trimming: 3 bases; junction bases outside the gene matches: 5. Germline CDR1 and CDR2: SEHNR and FQNEAQ (reference sequence). The CDR3 sequence is 16 residues long. In DNA, the CDR3 is TGTGCCAGCAGCTTAGCGTCGACAGGGGGTGACTATGGCTACACCTTC. It translates to CASSLASTGGDYGYTF.

This clone came up once. The chain uses TRBV16 and TRBJ1-1; TRBD1 is a possible D gene (5 bases). This CDR3 has 14 residues. Germline-derived CDR1 and CDR2 are KGHSY and FQNENV. The V gene lost 4 bases and the J gene lost 3 bases, with 12 bases spanning the gap. The CDR3 DNA is TGTGCCAGCAGCCGAGAAAGACAGCACACTGAAGCTTTCTTT. Protein product: CASSRERQHTEAFF.

This clone was detected a few times. The rearrangement links TRBV7-2 to TRBJ2-1, with 10 bases matching TRBD2. V lost 5 bases to trimming and J lost 0 bases; unmatched junction nucleotides: 4. CDR3 length equals 16 residues. From germline, CDR1 is SGHTA and CDR2 FQGNSA. The CDR3 DNA follows: TGTGCCAGCAGCCCAGCTAGCGGGGGCTCCTACAATGAGCAGTTCTTC. Amino acids: CASSPASGGSYNEQFF. Together with reference TRBV7-2 and TRBJ2-1, the CDR3 gives the full variable domain: GAGVSQSPSNKVTEKGKDVELRCDPISGHTALYWYRQSLGQGLEFLIYFQGNSAPDKSGLPSDRFSAERTGGSVSTLTIQRTQQEDSAVYLCASSPASGGSYNEQFFGPGTRLTVL.

The rearrangement links TRBV10-3 to TRBJ2-3, with TRBD2 identical over 7 bases. Per germline, CDR1 ENHRY and CDR2 SYGVKD. J gave up 4 bases and V 1 base, and 5 bases lay outside the gene matches. This CDR3 comprises 15 residues. The CDR3 nucleotides are TGTGCCATCAGTGAGTGGCGGGAGCACCCAGATACGCAGTATTTT. Its protein is CAISEWREHPDTQYF.

V usage is TRBV28 and J usage is TRBJ2-7, with D tentatively TRBD2 (7 bases). CDR1 MDHEN and CDR2 SYDVKM come from the germline V gene. V was cut by 2 bases and J by 3 bases, with 23 bases left in between. This CDR3 is built from 18 residues. The CDR3 nucleotides read TGTGCCAGCAGTTTAGAGCCCCCGGGGGGCGTTTTAGTCTACGAGCAGTACTTC. Its protein product is CASSLEPPGGVLVYEQYF.

V and J are TRBV28 and TRBJ2-5; 7 positions match TRBD2. The CDR3 spans 15 residues. Per germline, CDR1 MDHEN and CDR2 SYDVKM. J was trimmed by 3 bases and V by 1 base; bases with no gene match: 5. As DNA, the CDR3 is TGTGCCAGCAGTTTATTAGCAGGGACTAAAGAGACCCAGTACTTC. Protein: CASSLLAGTKETQYF.

The rearrangement joins TRBV13 to TRBJ1-4; D gene unclear. The germline gives CDR1 PRHDT, CDR2 FYEKMQ (reference sequence). V was pared by 3 bases and J by 8 bases, with 13 bases between. The CDR3 has 14 residues. CDR3: CASSLRGREEKLFF. The CDR3 DNA is TGTGCCAGCAGCTTGCGAGGGCGCGAAGAAAAACTGTTTTTT.